The sequence of this TCR beta chain was determined in a study of T cell responses to AZD1222 COVID-19 vaccine. General observations from the study: The study found Spike-specific TCR breadth and depth rose after two AZD1222 doses. White British donors predominated, females outnumbered males, and clonal diversity was possibly underestimated. Reportedly, close to half of spike-specific TCRs are directed against unmutated variant regions. Repertoire samples came only from after the peak T cell response.

The repertoire was sequenced with immunoSEQ multiplex PCR; TCRdb's copy has only in-frame clones and lacks some. Here the sample spans some 130,000 clones, 70% to 90% being singletons. This CDR3 has 19 amino acids. Germline assignment: CDR1 SGDLS and CDR2 YYNGEE. Between the trimmed V and J ends, which lost 0 bases and 0 bases, there was a span of 16 bases. In the case of this clone: Its antigen is not known.

The rearrangement joins TRBV9 to TRBJ2-6; D ambiguous. This sequence originates from an adult in good health. This specimen was peripheral blood, taken on day 0 of AZD1222 vaccination. The chain's CDR3 is CASSVEFGRKLSGANVLTF. The CDR3 nucleotides read TGTGCCAGCAGCGTAGAGTTCGGCAGAAAACTCTCTGGGGCCAACGTCCTGACTTTC.